These 9 T cell receptor beta chains were all obtained from the same sample, sequenced in a study of shared clonotypes between healthy human individuals. Generated by immunoSEQ multiplex PCR, the TCRdb table keeps only in-frame clones and is missing some. The table lists over 2 million clones, approximately 90% of them singletons, with 0.37% in the top ten. What was sequenced was naive CD4+ T cells from PBMCs. Documented subset: CD45RA+ positively selected. The receptors were sampled from a man aged 18 to 29 in good health. Some clones in this sample may be carry-over from other donors' samples.

This chain uses TRBV9 with TRBJ2-1, with 8 bases aligning to TRBD2. CDR1 and CDR2 (germline): SGDLS, YYNGEE. The CDR3 consists of 16 residues. V dropped 3 bases and J dropped 7; count of bases not matched to a gene: 12. CDR3 sequence (DNA): TGTGCCAGCAGCGGACCCAGCGGGAGAAGCGAGAATGAGCAGTTCTTC. As protein: CASSGPSGRSENEQFF.

This chain uses TRBV6-1 with TRBJ1-1, with 7 bases that match TRBD1. Trimming at V came to 7 bases and at J to 0 bases, leaving 8 bases not matched to a gene. CDR3 length equals 15 residues. Germline CDR1 is MNHNS and CDR2 is SASEGT. The CDR3 coding sequence is TGTGCCAGCAAGACAGGGAATAGAATGAACACTGAAGCTTTCTTT. Protein: CASKTGNRMNTEAFF.

The J gene is TRBJ1-5, the V gene TRBV7-2; a weak D match, TRBD1 (5 bases). Germline V gene sequence: CDR1 SGHTA, CDR2 FQGNSA. The CDR3 totals 16 residues. The V and J ends lost 4 bases and 0 bases respectively, with 13 bases between them. The CDR3 nucleotides are TGTGCCAGCAGCTCGCACGGGACGGATAGCAATCAGCCCCAGCATTTT. Protein sequence: CASSSHGTDSNQPQHF.

The chain uses TRBV5-5 and TRBJ2-7; D not certain. There are 13 residues in the CDR3. V lost 1 base to trimming and J lost 1 base, with 6 bases between them. Germline loops: CDR1 SGHKS, CDR2 YYEKEE (reference sequence). CDR3 DNA sequence: TGTGCCAGCAGCTTGCTCGAGTCCTACGAGCAGTACTTC. This encodes CASSLLESYEQYF.

The chain recombines TRBV30 with TRBJ2-1; 11 bases are shared with TRBD2. In germline, CDR1 is GTSNPN, CDR2 SVGIG (reference sequence). The trim removed 0 bases at V and 5 bases at J, leaving 3 bases unmatched. The CDR3 loop spans 15 amino acids. The chain's CDR3 is CAWSVGLAGNNEQFF. As DNA, the CDR3 is TGTGCCTGGAGTGTTGGACTAGCGGGCAACAATGAGCAGTTCTTC.

The chain combines TRBV6-6 with TRBJ1-2; 7 bases are shared with TRBD1. This CDR3 is built from 13 residues. CDR1 is MNHNY and CDR2 is SVGAGI in the germline V gene (reference sequence). V lost 6 bases to trimming and J lost 8 bases; unmatched junction nucleotides: 9. The CDR3 DNA sequence: TGTGCCAGCAGCTCCCTCACAGGGGAAGGCTACACCTTC. Its translation: CASSSLTGEGYTF.

The chain is built from TRBV4-1 and TRBJ2-1, with 10 bases fitting TRBD2. Germline V lookup: CDR1 MGHRA, CDR2 YSYEKL. The CDR3 is 18 residues long. V gave up 2 bases and J gave up 2 bases; unmatched junction bases: 9. The CDR3 is CASSQQREGSWPYNEQFF. The DNA of the CDR3 is TGCGCCAGCAGCCAACAGCGGGAGGGATCCTGGCCCTACAATGAGCAGTTCTTC.

V is TRBV14 and J is TRBJ1-3; no firm D call. Germline V CDR1 and CDR2: SGHDN, FVKESK. This CDR3 contains 15 residues. The V gene lost 4 bases and the J gene lost 0 bases, with 10 bases spanning the gap. The CDR3 reads CASSLLQSSGNTIYF. The CDR3 region has the DNA TGTGCCAGCAGCCTACTCCAGAGCTCTGGAAACACCATATATTTT.

The chain carries TRBV5-6 and TRBJ2-7; possibly TRBD1 or TRBD2 for D (5 bases each). Germline V lookup: CDR1 SGHDT, CDR2 YYEEEE. V was pared by 7 bases and J by 3 bases, with 17 bases between. The CDR3 contains 14 residues. The CDR3 region is CASSRGRQDYEQYF. The CDR3 nucleotides are TGTGCCAGCTCCCGGGGACGGCAGGACTACGAGCAGTACTTC.